The 28 T cell receptor beta chains listed next were all sequenced from one sample in a study of CD8+ T cells in alopecia areata. cDNA reverse transcribed from extracted RNA served as the sequencing template. Data came from immunoSEQ multiplex PCR; TCRdb stores just in-frame clones and leaves some out. The repertoire includes fewer than 200,000 clones, about 63% of them detected once, and about 15% sits in the top ten. The sample here was CD4+ T cells sorted from blood, taken at week 0. Receptor source: a human donor with alopecia areata.

The table lists this clone with a count of one. The rearrangement uses TRBV4-2 and TRBJ2-3; 10 bases map to TRBD1. There are 16 residues in the CDR3. CDR1 and CDR2 from the germline V gene are LGHNA and YNFKEQ. Trimming cost V 1 base and J 6 bases; bases outside gene matches: 7. CDR3 nucleotides: TGTGCCAGCAGCCAAGTCCCGGGACAGGGGAAGGATACGCAGTATTTT. It specifies CASSQVPGQGKDTQYF.

This clone was recorded a few times. The chain links TRBV7-2 to TRBJ1-1; no clear D gene. Trimming removed 4 bases from V and 6 bases from J, with 9 bases in between. From germline, CDR1 is SGHTA and CDR2 FQGNSA. CDR3 size: 12 residues. CDR3 sequence reads: CASSSRAPEAFF. DNA for the CDR3: TGTGCCAGCAGCTCAAGGGCCCCTGAAGCTTTCTTT. Full variable domain (outside the CDR3, taken from reference TRBV7-2 and TRBJ1-1): GAGVSQSPSNKVTEKGKDVELRCDPISGHTALYWYRQSLGQGLEFLIYFQGNSAPDKSGLPSDRFSAERTGGSVSTLTIQRTQQEDSAVYLCASSSRAPEAFFGQGTRLTVV.

The chain links TRBV20-1 to TRBJ1-2, with D perhaps matching TRBD1 (5 bases). Per the germline V gene, CDR1 is DFQATT and CDR2 is SNEGSKA (reference sequence). The CDR3 consists of 11 residues. V shed 3 bases and J shed 8 bases, with 10 bases lying between them. In DNA form, the CDR3 reads TGCAGTGCTAGCGAGGGGAAAGGCTACACCTTC. It specifies CSASEGKGYTF.

CDR3 region: CAWSVHEGVWQPQHF. CDR3 nucleotides: TGTGCCTGGAGTGTACATGAGGGGGTTTGGCAGCCCCAGCATTTT. This sequence joins TRBV30 and TRBJ1-5; perhaps TRBD1 as D (6 bases). Trimming shortened V by 0 bases and J by 7 bases, and 16 bases separated the two germline ends. The CDR3 sequence is 15 residues long. Germline V lookup: CDR1 GTSNPN, CDR2 SVGIG (reference sequence).

The CDR3 DNA follows: TGTGCCAGCAGCCGACTGGGTGTAAACATTCAGTACTTC. It is translated as CASSRLGVNIQYF. The chain links TRBV14 to TRBJ2-4; D is unclear. This CDR3 is 13 amino acids long. The V end was cut by 4 bases, the J end by 6 bases, with 10 bases between. The germline CDR1 and CDR2 sequences are SGHDN and FVKESK.

The chain recombines TRBV5-6 with TRBJ2-5, with 7 bases fitting TRBD1. The CDR3 extends over 14 amino acids. Looked up from germline, CDR1 is SGHDT and CDR2 is YYEEEE. Trimming took 2 bases from V and 1 from J; bases not matched to a gene: 2. The DNA for the CDR3 is TGTGCCAGCAGCTTTCGACAGGGCCAAGAGACCCAGTACTTC. It codes for CASSFRQGQETQYF. The full variable domain, its missing parts supplied by reference TRBV5-6 and TRBJ2-5, is DAGVTQSPTHLIKTRGQQVTLRCSPKSGHDTVSWYQQALGQGPQFIFQYYEEEERQRGNFPDRFSGHQFPNYSSELNVNALLLGDSALYLCASSFRQGQETQYFGPGTRLLVL.

This clone was detected only a few times. The gene calls are TRBV15 and TRBJ1-1, with a possible D match to TRBD1 (6 bases). The CDR3 consists of 16 residues. With 2 bases removed from V and 2 bases from J, the gap between germline ends came to 15 bases. Per germline, CDR1 LNHNV and CDR2 YYDKDF (reference sequence). CDR3 region: CATSRLTGYGNTEAFF. CDR3 coding DNA: TGTGCCACCAGCAGATTGACAGGTTACGGTAACACTGAAGCTTTCTTT. The variable domain in full, completed from reference TRBV15 and TRBJ1-1, reads DAMVIQNPRYQVTQFGKPVTLSCSQTLNHNVMYWYQQKSSQAPKLLFHYYDKDFNNEADTPDNFQSRRPNTSFCFLDIRSPGLGDTAMYLCATSRLTGYGNTEAFFGQGTRLTVV.

The rearrangement links TRBV4-2 to TRBJ1-6; possibly TRBD1 for D (5 bases). There are 15 residues in the CDR3. Deletions cut 0 bases from V and 7 bases from J, with 10 bases between. Germline V gene lookup returns CDR1 LGHNA and CDR2 YNFKEQ. CDR3 bases: TGTGCCAGCAGCCAAGATCTAGCAGGGAATTCACCCCTCCACTTT. Its translation is CASSQDLAGNSPLHF.

In its sample, this clone was seen a few times. The chain combines TRBV2 with TRBJ2-3, with D uncertain. V was clipped by 2 bases and J by 2 bases, with 5 bases between them. This CDR3 spans 13 amino acids. CDR1 and CDR2 (germline): SNHLY, FYNNEI. CDR3 sequence reads: CASSERATDTQYF. The CDR3 coding sequence is TGTGCCAGCAGTGAACGTGCCACAGATACGCAGTATTTT.

This clone has at least ten counts. The chain joins TRBV5-1 to TRBJ1-5, with unresolved D. CDR1 is SGHRS, CDR2 YFSETQ, per germline. With 5 bases removed from V and 10 bases from J, the gap between germline ends came to 16 bases. The CDR3 contains 13 residues. The chain's CDR3 is CASRDTSNGPQHF. The CDR3 coding sequence is TGCGCCAGCAGAGATACGAGTAATGGACCCCAGCATTTT.

CDR3 DNA: TGTGCCAGCAGTCAGGGACTAGCGGGGGCTACCCTTGGGAATGAGCAGTTCTTC. Amino acid sequence: CASSQGLAGATLGNEQFF. The chain links TRBV27 to TRBJ2-1; TRBD2 matches 14 bases. Germline CDR1 and CDR2: MNHEY and SMNVEV (reference sequence). Unmatched junction bases numbered 13, after V lost 5 bases and J lost 7 bases. There are 18 residues in the CDR3.

Points on this clone: The germline gene is not matched at one end of the junction; a read error may be the cause. V is TRBV30 and J is TRBJ1-2; perhaps TRBD1 as D (5 bases). Germline V lookup: CDR1 GTSNPN, CDR2 SVGIG (reference sequence). The CDR3 has 13 residues. The CDR3 nucleotides read TGTGCCTGGAGTGTAGGGGCAGCCTATAGCTACACCTTC. This translates into CAWSVGAAYSYTF.

Only a few counts were recorded for this clone. This chain joins TRBV29-1 and TRBJ2-3, with D perhaps matching TRBD2 (6 bases). CDR1 SQVTM and CDR2 ANQGSEA come from the germline V gene. CDR3 length equals 13 residues. The ends were cut back, 2 bases at V and 3 bases at J, with 9 bases in the middle. For the CDR3, the DNA is TGCAGCGTTGAACCTAGCGTTACAGATACGCAGTATTTT. This sequence encodes CSVEPSVTDTQYF.

J is TRBJ1-6 and V is TRBV29-1; D remains unclear. The CDR3 is made up of 13 amino acids. The germline V and J ends were trimmed by 8 bases and 6 bases, with 14 bases remaining between them. Germline V gene sequence: CDR1 SQVTM, CDR2 ANQGSEA. The CDR3 loop is CSFSSGSNSPLHF. Written as DNA, the CDR3 is TGCAGCTTCTCGTCGGGGTCTAATTCACCCCTCCACTTT. The variable domain in full, with the rest retrieved from reference TRBV29-1 and TRBJ1-6, is SAVISQKPSRDICQRGTSLTIQCQVDSQVTMMFWYRQQPGQSLTLIATANQGSEATYESGFVIDKFPISRPNLTFSTLTVSNMSPEDSSIYLCSFSSGSNSPLHFGNGTRLTVT.

V gene TRBV29-1 combines with J gene TRBJ2-5; unclear D gene. The CDR3 consists of 12 residues. Trimming stripped 1 base from V and 5 bases from J, with 8 bases between. Per the germline V gene, CDR1 is SQVTM and CDR2 is ANQGSEA. This CDR3 is CSVEVPGETQYF. CDR3 DNA: TGCAGCGTTGAAGTCCCCGGGGAGACCCAGTACTTC.

V is TRBV5-1 and J is TRBJ2-7, with a tentative D call TRBD1 (6 bases). CDR1 and CDR2 (germline): SGHRS, YFSETQ. The V end was cut by 1 base, the J end by 5 bases, with 16 bases between. The CDR3 extends over 15 amino acids. The CDR3 nucleotides read TGCGCCAGCAGCTTGCCCAGGCAGGGGATTGACGAGCAGTACTTC. It translates to CASSLPRQGIDEQYF.

The rearrangement links TRBV7-2 to TRBJ2-5, with a tentative D call TRBD2 (5 bases). This CDR3 region has 12 residues. The germline V and J ends were trimmed by 4 bases and 5 bases, with 8 bases remaining between them. Looked up from germline, CDR1 is SGHTA and CDR2 is FQGNSA. In nucleotides, the CDR3 is TGTGCCAGCAGCTCTAGCCTTGAGACCCAGTACTTC. It encodes CASSSSLETQYF.

This chain uses TRBV2 with TRBJ1-5; D possibly corresponds to TRBD1 (5 bases). The CDR3 length is 15 residues. The germline gives CDR1 SNHLY, CDR2 FYNNEI. Trimming cost V 6 bases and J 0 bases, with 12 bases left between them. CDR3 protein: CASSIGHNSNQPQHF. The CDR3 DNA reads TGTGCCAGCAGCATTGGACACAATAGCAATCAGCCCCAGCATTTT.

This clone was detected only a few times. This sequence joins TRBV29-1 and TRBJ1-2; D remains ambiguous. Germline V gives CDR1 SQVTM, CDR2 ANQGSEA. Trimming removed 2 bases at V and 4 bases at J, with 8 bases between. The CDR3 sequence is 12 residues long. CDR3 region: CSVETDSYGYTF. CDR3 sequence (DNA): TGCAGCGTTGAAACCGACTCCTATGGCTACACCTTC.

Note on this clone: This sample includes further DNA sequences coding for the same CDR3. V and J are TRBV30 and TRBJ2-3; weak D call: TRBD2 (5 bases). Germline V CDR1 and CDR2: GTSNPN, SVGIG (reference sequence). The CDR3 is made up of 14 amino acids. V lost 0 bases to trimming and J lost 0 bases, with 7 bases between them. CDR3 DNA: TGTGCCTGGAGTGTACGGGGAAGCACAGATACGCAGTATTTT. Its translation: CAWSVRGSTDTQYF.

The rearrangement joins TRBV23-1 to TRBJ2-4; D is ambiguous. TRBV23-1 is labeled an ORF, and its function is uncertain. This CDR3 has 17 amino acids. The V end was cut by 3 bases, the J end by 0 bases, with 15 bases between. The CDR3 region has the DNA TGCGCCAGCAGTCACGCCGTGGGGAAGGTAGCCAAAAACATTCAGTACTTC. It codes for CASSHAVGKVAKNIQYF.

A single count supports this clone. The chain employs TRBV5-6 and TRBJ2-3; tentatively, D is TRBD2 (5 bases). CDR1 is SGHDT, CDR2 YYEEEE, per germline. Deletions cut 4 bases from V and 6 bases from J, with 15 bases between. This CDR3 is built from 14 residues. CDR3 DNA: TGTGCCAGCAGCACCGGTGGGAGCGGCGATACGCAGTATTTT. This translates into CASSTGGSGDTQYF.

This chain joins TRBV9 and TRBJ1-2; D is unresolved. The ends were cut back, 0 bases at V and 4 bases at J, with 7 bases in the middle. CDR1 and CDR2 (germline): SGDLS, YYNGEE. CDR3 size: 13 residues. This CDR3 is CASSVEAGYGYTF. CDR3 coding DNA: TGTGCCAGCAGCGTAGAAGCAGGCTATGGCTACACCTTC.

This chain links TRBV7-9 with TRBJ2-5; 10 positions match TRBD2. The length of the CDR3 is 14 residues. Trimming at V came to 5 bases and at J to 4 bases, leaving 4 bases not matched to a gene. The germline V gene encodes CDR1 SEHNR and CDR2 FQNEAQ (reference sequence). In DNA form, the CDR3 reads TGTGCCAGCAGCCAAGCGGGGGGGCCAGAGACCCAGTACTTC. Translation: CASSQAGGPETQYF.

This clone was recorded once. CDR3 sequence: CASGIRVGETQYF. The CDR3 DNA sequence: TGTGCCAGCGGAATCCGGGTGGGTGAGACCCAGTACTTC. The chain joins TRBV2 to TRBJ2-5, with D hard to call. CDR1 is SNHLY, CDR2 FYNNEI, per germline. This CDR3 comprises 13 residues. The V gene lost 8 bases and the J gene lost 5 bases, with 15 bases spanning the gap.

This sequence joins TRBV11-2 and TRBJ2-7, with 8 bases identical to TRBD1. The CDR3 runs 14 residues. V dropped 5 bases and J dropped 7; count of bases not matched to a gene: 10. Germline V gives CDR1 SGHAT, CDR2 FQNNGV. The DNA of the CDR3 is TGTGCCAGCAGCCAAACAGGACAGGGCGGAGAGCAGTACTTC. As protein: CASSQTGQGGEQYF.

The chain links TRBV29-1 to TRBJ2-5; D perhaps matches TRBD2 (6 bases). The CDR3 length is 15 residues. V was trimmed by 6 bases and J by 2 bases, leaving 19 bases between them. CDR1 and CDR2 from the germline V gene are SQVTM and ANQGSEA. The CDR3: CSVVGAGRSQETQYF. The DNA of the CDR3 is TGCAGCGTGGTTGGAGCGGGCAGGTCGCAAGAGACCCAGTACTTC.

The chain carries TRBV5-1 and TRBJ2-7, with 7 bases lining up with TRBD1. Germline V gives CDR1 SGHRS, CDR2 YFSETQ. The V segment lost 4 bases and the J segment 2 bases; nucleotides outside the gene matches: 6. This CDR3 comprises 14 residues. In nucleotides, the CDR3 is TGCGCCAGCAGCACGACAGGGATAACCTACGAGCAGTACTTC. This encodes CASSTTGITYEQYF.